Below, 30 T cell receptor beta chains from the same sample are listed, as sequenced in a study of response to subunit inactivated influenza vaccine. MiXCR, applied by TCRdb to the RT-PCR reads, yields one record per CDR3 protein. The sample contains 610,000 or so distinct CDR3 sequences, approximately 15% of which appear only once. Specimen: PBMCs from blood, collected roughly 12 days after vaccination. These receptors came from a middle-aged man who received an inactivated influenza vaccine.

In this sample, this clonotype turned up a few times. The V gene is TRBV7-9, the J gene TRBJ2-7; TRBD1 matches at 9 bases. V gave up 5 bases and J gave up 5 bases; unmatched junction bases: 7. From germline, CDR1 is SEHNR and CDR2 FQNEAQ (reference sequence). The CDR3 spans 14 residues. In DNA, the CDR3 is TGTGCCAGCAGCCCGTCGGACAGGGGCCACGAGCAGTACTTC. As protein: CASSPSDRGHEQYF.

This clonotype was seen at least ten times. V usage is TRBV10-3 and J usage is TRBJ2-3; D may be TRBD1 or TRBD2 (5 bases each). The CDR3 extends over 15 amino acids. Germline CDR1 and CDR2: ENHRY and SYGVKD. V lost 6 bases and J lost 2, with 15 bases in between. For the CDR3, the DNA is TGTGCCATCAGAGATCCAGGGACCAACACAGATACGCAGTATTTT. Its translation: CAIRDPGTNTDTQYF.

This clonotype has more than one count but fewer than ten. The V and J genes are TRBV7-9 and TRBJ2-1; 10 nucleotides align to TRBD2. This CDR3 contains 17 residues. J lost 1 base, V lost 4 bases, and 7 bases had no gene match. Germline assignment: CDR1 SEHNR and CDR2 FQNEAQ (reference sequence). The CDR3 spells CASSSRRGLASYNEQFF. Written as DNA, the CDR3 is TGTGCCAGCAGCTCCCGTCGGGGACTAGCGTCCTACAATGAGCAGTTCTTC. Full variable domain (remainder filled in from reference TRBV7-9 and TRBJ2-1): DTGVSQNPRHKITKRGQNVTFRCDPISEHNRLYWYRQTLGQGPEFLTYFQNEAQLEKSRLLSDRFSAERPKGSFSTLEIQRTEQGDSAMYLCASSSRRGLASYNEQFFGPGTRLTVL.

The V call is TRBV7-8, the J call TRBJ2-2, with 8 bases matching TRBD2. V lost 1 base, J lost 0 bases, and 1 base stayed unmatched. This CDR3 contains 16 residues. Per the germline V gene, CDR1 is SGHVS and CDR2 is FQNEAQ. The CDR3 DNA reads TGTGCCAGCAGCTTAGAACTAGCGGCGAACACCGGGGAGCTGTTTTTT. Protein product: CASSLELAANTGELFF.

This clonotype was observed a few times. V is TRBV7-9 and J is TRBJ1-4; D perhaps matches TRBD1 (5 bases). V lost 1 base and J lost 0, with 9 bases in between. The V gene's germline CDR1 is SEHNR and CDR2 FQNEAQ (reference sequence). This CDR3 has 16 amino acids. The CDR3 sequence: CASSLGRAPTNEKLFF. CDR3 bases: TGTGCCAGCAGCTTAGGCAGGGCCCCAACTAATGAAAAACTGTTTTTT.

The chain employs TRBV6-4 and TRBJ2-7, with 11 bases that match TRBD2. The V gene end was trimmed by 5 bases and the J gene end by 6 bases; junction bases not matched to a gene: 6. The length of the CDR3 is 14 residues. Germline V lookup: CDR1 MRHNA, CDR2 SNTAGT. CDR3 residues: CASSPLAGGTEQYF. In DNA, the CDR3 is TGTGCCAGCAGTCCCCTAGCGGGGGGTACCGAGCAGTACTTC.

CDR3 amino acids: CSALAPGNTIYF. The DNA for the CDR3 is TGCAGTGCCCTCGCCCCCGGAAACACCATATATTTT. The rearrangement uses TRBV20-1 and TRBJ1-3; D remains unclear. The CDR3 length is 12 residues. CDR1 is DFQATT and CDR2 is SNEGSKA in the germline V gene (reference sequence). Trimming left V 6 bases short and J 4 bases short, with 10 bases between.

This clonotype was found many times. This chain connects TRBV7-2 to TRBJ2-3, with D possibly TRBD1 on 6 matching bases. Germline V CDR1 and CDR2: SGHTA, FQGNSA. V shed 4 bases and J shed 0 bases, with 8 bases lying between them. The CDR3 totals 14 residues. CDR3 loop: CASSWDTSTDTQYF. CDR3 sequence (DNA): TGTGCCAGCAGCTGGGACACCAGCACAGATACGCAGTATTTT. The full variable domain, in which reference TRBV7-2 and TRBJ2-3 provide the parts outside the CDR3, is GAGVSQSPSNKVTEKGKDVELRCDPISGHTALYWYRQSLGQGLEFLIYFQGNSAPDKSGLPSDRFSAERTGGSVSTLTIQRTQQEDSAVYLCASSWDTSTDTQYFGPGTRLTVL.

The chain couples TRBV7-8 to TRBJ2-3, with 9 bases matching TRBD1. Germline V gives CDR1 SGHVS, CDR2 FQNEAQ. After removal of 2 bases from V and 6 bases from J, the junction contained 9 bases not matched to a gene. This CDR3 is 16 amino acids long. The CDR3 DNA is TGTGCCAGCAGCTTAAATCCGGGACAGGGCCTGGATACGCAGTATTTT. Translation: CASSLNPGQGLDTQYF.

The V gene is TRBV20-1, the J gene TRBJ1-5; D remains unclear. CDR1 and CDR2 from the germline V gene are DFQATT and SNEGSKA (reference sequence). The CDR3 has 15 residues. V lost 3 bases and J lost 2, with 14 bases in between. The CDR3 nucleotides read TGCAGTGCTAGGGTGGGTTCGGCGGGCAATCAGCCCCAGCATTTT. Amino acids: CSARVGSAGNQPQHF.

The CDR3 sequence: CASSIVAANEQFF. The DNA for the CDR3 is TGTGCCAGTAGTATCGTCGCAGCCAATGAGCAGTTCTTC. This chain connects TRBV19 to TRBJ2-1; D not certain. The CDR3 sequence is 13 residues long. CDR1 LNHDA and CDR2 SQIVND come from the germline V gene (reference sequence). Trimming removed 3 bases from V and 6 bases from J, with 9 bases in between.

This clonotype was counted between two and nine times. The chain joins TRBV20-1 to TRBJ1-2; D perhaps matches TRBD1 (5 bases). The CDR3 length is 14 residues. V lost 1 base and J 5 bases, leaving 14 bases between the germline ends. From germline, CDR1 is DFQATT and CDR2 SNEGSKA (reference sequence). The DNA of the CDR3 is TGCAGTGCTAGAGGCCGGGGGTTGGCGTATGGCTACACCTTC. Residues: CSARGRGLAYGYTF.

This clonotype was observed a handful of times. The rearrangement joins TRBV18 to TRBJ2-1, with 11 positions matching TRBD2. Germline V gene lookup returns CDR1 KGHSH and CDR2 LQKENI. The ends lost 6 bases at V and 8 bases at J; junction bases unmatched: 9. This CDR3 is 15 amino acids long. DNA of the CDR3: TGTGCCAGCTCTCCCCAGACTAGCGGGGCTGATGAGCAGTTCTTC. This encodes CASSPQTSGADEQFF.

This clonotype was observed a few times. The chain combines TRBV4-1 with TRBJ1-5; the D is unclear. V was cut by 1 base and J by 1 base, with 5 bases left in between. The CDR3 consists of 14 residues. The germline gives CDR1 MGHRA, CDR2 YSYEKL. In DNA, the CDR3 is TGCGCCAGCAGCCAAGTGCAGAGCAATCAGCCCCAGCATTTT. Residues: CASSQVQSNQPQHF.

The CDR3 here is CASSQDCRDPCTDTQYF. In nucleotides, the CDR3 is TGTGCCAGCAGCCAAGACTGCCGGGACCCTTGCACAGATACGCAGTATTTT. This chain joins TRBV3-1 and TRBJ2-3; D tentatively fits TRBD1 or TRBD2 (5 bases each). The germline V gene encodes CDR1 LGHDT and CDR2 YNNKEL (reference sequence). The germline V and J ends were trimmed by 0 bases and 1 base, with 14 bases remaining between them. The CDR3 is 17 amino acids.

In this sample, this clonotype turned up a few times. V is TRBV5-1 and J is TRBJ2-2; D gene uncertain. V gave up 4 bases and J gave up 7 bases, with 5 bases separating them. The germline V gene encodes CDR1 SGHRS and CDR2 YFSETQ. This CDR3 is built from 11 residues. The CDR3 loop is CASSTLGELFF. The CDR3, as DNA: TGCGCCAGCAGCACCCTCGGGGAGCTGTTTTTT.

The gene calls are TRBV15 and TRBJ2-1, with 8 bases that match TRBD1. The ends lost 6 bases at V and 4 bases at J; junction bases unmatched: 5. CDR1 is LNHNV and CDR2 is YYDKDF in the germline V gene (reference sequence). CDR3 length equals 14 residues. Here the CDR3 DNA reads TGTGCCACCAGTAGGACAGGGCCGTACAATGAGCAGTTCTTC. It translates to CATSRTGPYNEQFF.

This clonotype appeared a few times. This chain uses TRBV7-9 with TRBJ2-1; 9 positions match TRBD2. Per the germline V gene, CDR1 is SEHNR and CDR2 is FQNEAQ (reference sequence). V shed 7 bases, J shed 2 bases, and the junction held 12 bases outside the gene matches. The length of the CDR3 is 17 residues. The CDR3 nucleotides read TGTGCCAGCACCCCATTACTAGCGGGCCGACCCTACAATGAGCAGTTCTTC. Protein sequence: CASTPLLAGRPYNEQFF.

This chain links TRBV3-1 with TRBJ1-2, with D possibly TRBD1 on 5 matching bases. The V and J ends lost 3 bases and 7 bases respectively, with 9 bases between them. Germline V gene sequence: CDR1 LGHDT, CDR2 YNNKEL (reference sequence). CDR3 length: 12 amino acids. CDR3 amino acids: CASSQRGGGYTF. The DNA for the CDR3 is TGTGCCAGCAGCCAGCGGGGCGGTGGCTACACCTTC.

The sample holds a few counts of this clonotype. The chain carries TRBV5-1 and TRBJ2-4; D unclear. Germline CDR1 reads SGHRS; CDR2 reads YFSETQ. This CDR3 region has 11 residues. Deletions cut 0 bases from V and 6 bases from J, with 1 base between. The chain's CDR3 is CASSLANIQYF. The CDR3 coding sequence is TGCGCCAGCAGCTTGGCAAACATTCAGTACTTC.

This clonotype appeared a few times. The V and J genes are TRBV20-1 and TRBJ2-5; 10 positions match TRBD2. Per the germline V gene, CDR1 is DFQATT and CDR2 is SNEGSKA (reference sequence). V gave up 3 bases and J gave up 4 bases; unmatched junction bases: 5. The CDR3 has 14 amino acids. Here the CDR3 DNA reads TGCAGTGCTAGTGCTAGCGGGGGCCCAGAGACCCAGTACTTC. Protein product: CSASASGGPETQYF.

This chain links TRBV12-3 or TRBV12-4 with TRBJ2-1; D is perhaps TRBD1 or TRBD2 (5 bases each). Trimming left V 6 bases short and J 10 bases short, with 10 bases between. This CDR3 contains 11 residues. CDR3 amino acids: CASSRDGEQFF. DNA for the CDR3: TGTGCCAGCAGCAGGGACGGGGAGCAGTTCTTC.

This sequence joins TRBV18 and TRBJ1-6; 9 nucleotides line up with TRBD1. V lost 2 bases to trimming and J lost 7 bases; unmatched junction nucleotides: 3. CDR1 and CDR2 from the germline V gene are KGHSH and LQKENI. The CDR3 length is 15 residues. The CDR3 is CASSPRTGDNSPLHF. The CDR3 nucleotides read TGTGCCAGCTCACCAAGGACAGGGGACAATTCACCCCTCCACTTT.

Comment on this clonotype: The junction shows a germline mismatch at one end, possibly a read error. V and J are TRBV2 and TRBJ1-5; D may be TRBD1 (5 bases). CDR1 SNHLY and CDR2 FYNNEI come from the germline V gene. The CDR3 contains 14 residues. The CDR3 sequence is CARSGGRLNQPQHF. CDR3 bases: TGTGCCAGGAGTGGGGGAAGGCTCAATCAGCCCCAGCATTTT.

This clonotype was counted only a few times. The genes are TRBV12-3 or TRBV12-4 and TRBJ2-3; perhaps TRBD2 as D (6 bases). Trimming took 6 bases from V and 1 from J, leaving 14 bases between them. CDR3 length equals 15 residues. The CDR3 nucleotides are TGTGCCAGCAGACCCCGAGCGGGCCGCACAGATACGCAGTATTTT. It is translated as CASRPRAGRTDTQYF.

The chain has TRBV20-1 and TRBJ2-2; 10 positions agree with TRBD2. Trimming removed 4 bases from V and 1 base from J; junction bases left unmatched: 3. CDR1 and CDR2 (germline): DFQATT, SNEGSKA (reference sequence). This CDR3 has 15 amino acids. The CDR3 DNA follows: TGCAGTGCTACCGGGACTAGCGAGAACACCGGGGAGCTGTTTTTT. It translates to CSATGTSENTGELFF.

DNA for the CDR3: TGTGCCAGCAGTTTGGAGGGACCCAAAATGAACACCGGGGAGCTGTTTTTT. Protein product: CASSLEGPKMNTGELFF. The V gene is TRBV2, the J gene TRBJ2-2, with D perhaps TRBD2 (6 bases). The CDR3 consists of 17 residues. Between the trimmed V and J ends, which lost 5 bases and 1 base, there was a span of 17 bases. CDR1 is SNHLY, CDR2 FYNNEI, per germline.

The chain has TRBV6-2 or TRBV6-3 and TRBJ2-7, with 9 nucleotides matching TRBD2. Germline V gene data show CDR1 as MNHEY and CDR2 as SVGEGT. V was clipped by 5 bases and J by 6 bases; unmatched bases: 5. The CDR3 loop spans 13 amino acids. The CDR3 loop reads CASSRGLASEQYF. In DNA form, the CDR3 reads TGTGCCAGCAGTCGGGGACTAGCTAGCGAGCAGTACTTC.

The rearrangement uses TRBV7-9 and TRBJ1-2; D uncertain. The germline gives CDR1 SEHNR, CDR2 FQNEAQ (reference sequence). This CDR3 has 15 amino acids. V lost 7 bases and J 1 base, leaving 16 bases between the germline ends. DNA for the CDR3: TGTGCCAGCACCACCGATTCCTTTCTTAACTATGGCTACACCTTC. It translates to CASTTDSFLNYGYTF.

This clonotype was picked up a small number of times. This sequence joins TRBV20-1 and TRBJ2-1; TRBD2 agrees at 14 bases. V trimming: 2 bases; J trimming: 3 bases; junction bases outside the gene matches: 6. CDR3 length: 17 amino acids. From germline, CDR1 is DFQATT and CDR2 SNEGSKA (reference sequence). The CDR3 nucleotides read TGCAGTGCTAGACCACCGGGACTAGCGGGAGACTACAATGAGCAGTTCTTC. Protein sequence: CSARPPGLAGDYNEQFF.